The 31 T cell receptor beta chains listed next were all sequenced from one sample in a study of cytomegalovirus exposure and HLA in healthy donors. With 60 Vbeta and 13 Jbeta primers, the PCR was carried out. Clones were read by immunoSEQ multiplex PCR, and TCRdb kept only the in-frame ones, dropping some. Among approximately 180,000 clones listed, roughly 13% were seen once. The sequencing sample was made of PBMCs. The receptors come from a man in his fifties in good health and CMV-seropositive.

The count of this clone is one. J is TRBJ2-7 and V is TRBV5-4; TRBD2 is a possible D gene (7 bases). Germline V lookup: CDR1 SGHNT, CDR2 YYREEE (reference sequence). V shed 4 bases and J shed 8 bases, with 19 bases lying between them. The CDR3 runs to 14 residues. CDR3 loop: CASSLGLGGEKQYF. CDR3 DNA: TGTGCCAGCAGCCTTGGACTAGGGGGTGAAAAGCAGTACTTC.

The sample holds a few counts of this clone. The chain employs TRBV7-6 and TRBJ2-5, with TRBD1 matching over 7 bases. Germline V lookup: CDR1 SGHVS, CDR2 FNYEAQ. Trimming cost V 3 bases and J 5 bases; bases outside gene matches: 3. The CDR3 is made up of 13 amino acids. CDR3 bases: TGTGCCAGCAGCTTCAGGGGGTTGGAGACCCAGTACTTC. Translated, it gives CASSFRGLETQYF.

The V call is TRBV4-2, the J call TRBJ2-7; 9 bases fit TRBD1. The germline gives CDR1 LGHNA, CDR2 YNFKEQ. The CDR3 loop spans 15 amino acids. The V segment lost 0 bases and the J segment 2 bases; nucleotides outside the gene matches: 2. The CDR3 reads CASSQERTGAYEQYF. Here the CDR3 DNA reads TGTGCCAGCAGCCAAGAAAGGACAGGGGCCTACGAGCAGTACTTC.

The chain uses TRBV4-2 and TRBJ1-2; no clear D gene. The CDR3 runs to 16 residues. Germline V CDR1 and CDR2: LGHNA, YNFKEQ. V lost 0 bases and J 5 bases, leaving 16 bases between the germline ends. As DNA, the CDR3 is TGTGCCAGCAGCCAAGATCATTGGTCAGCGCTGTATGGCTACACCTTC. This sequence encodes CASSQDHWSALYGYTF.

This clone has more than one count but fewer than ten. The J gene is TRBJ2-2, the V gene TRBV11-2, with D tentatively TRBD1 (6 bases). Trimming pared 6 bases from V and 0 bases from J, leaving 20 bases between. Germline V lookup: CDR1 SGHAT, CDR2 FQNNGV. The CDR3 runs 18 residues. DNA for the CDR3: TGTGCCAGCAGTACTTATTTATGGGGGCAAGCGAACACCGGGGAGCTGTTTTTT. It is translated as CASSTYLWGQANTGELFF.

The rearrangement links TRBV5-1 to TRBJ2-5, with 8 nucleotides matching TRBD1. Germline V gives CDR1 SGHRS, CDR2 YFSETQ. This CDR3 spans 14 amino acids. Germline trimming cut 5 bases from V and 5 bases from J; bases unmatched to any gene: 8. Here the CDR3 reads CASRDGQGEETQYF. The CDR3 nucleotides are TGCGCCAGCAGAGACGGACAGGGTGAGGAGACCCAGTACTTC.

The rearrangement links TRBV19 to TRBJ1-5; D is uncertain. This CDR3 is 15 amino acids long. The V gene lost 3 bases and the J gene lost 2 bases, with 11 bases spanning the gap. Germline CDR1 LNHDA, CDR2 SQIVND (reference sequence). In nucleotides, the CDR3 is TGTGCCAGTAGTATTAAGGCGGGTGGCAATCAGCCCCAGCATTTT. It yields the protein CASSIKAGGNQPQHF.

The chain employs TRBV19 and TRBJ1-2; TRBD1 aligns across 9 bases. Germline V CDR1 and CDR2: LNHDA, SQIVND (reference sequence). Trimming at V came to 7 bases and at J to 6 bases, leaving 6 bases not matched to a gene. This CDR3 contains 13 residues. The DNA of the CDR3 is TGTGCCAGTATCGACAGGGGGAGGGATGGCTACACCTTC. It specifies CASIDRGRDGYTF.

This clone was found a few times. This chain links TRBV7-9 with TRBJ1-3; 11 bases fit TRBD1. V was clipped by 3 bases and J by 3 bases; unmatched bases: 4. Germline assignment: CDR1 SEHNR and CDR2 FQNEAQ (reference sequence). The CDR3 has 16 residues. The DNA of the CDR3 is TGTGCCAGCAGCTTGGGACAGGGGGATTTTGGAAACACCATATATTTT. It encodes CASSLGQGDFGNTIYF.

The rearrangement links TRBV7-2 to TRBJ2-3, with 7 bases fitting TRBD2. V shed 2 bases, J shed 8 bases, and the junction held 10 bases outside the gene matches. CDR3 size: 15 residues. Germline CDR1 and CDR2: SGHTA and FQGNSA. The CDR3 DNA reads TGTGCCAGCAGCTTAACAGCGGGGAGAGACTCTACGCAGTATTTT. It codes for CASSLTAGRDSTQYF.

V is TRBV28 and J is TRBJ2-7; 7 bases are shared with TRBD1. The V and J ends lost 8 bases and 6 bases, in that order; junction bases with no gene match: 10. This CDR3 has 13 residues. Germline V gene sequence: CDR1 MDHEN, CDR2 SYDVKM. This CDR3 is CASSGQLPPEQYF. CDR3 nucleotides: TGTGCCAGCTCGGGACAGCTCCCTCCCGAGCAGTACTTC.

The rearrangement links TRBV7-9 to TRBJ2-7; 10 nucleotides agree with TRBD1. CDR3 length: 15 residues. The ends lost 5 bases at V and 5 bases at J; junction bases unmatched: 9. Germline V gene lookup returns CDR1 SEHNR and CDR2 FQNEAQ (reference sequence). The CDR3 reads CASSHRGQGFHEQYF. In nucleotides, the CDR3 is TGTGCCAGCAGCCATCGGGGACAGGGGTTCCACGAGCAGTACTTC.

This clone has only a few counts. The chain couples TRBV5-1 to TRBJ2-3; 15 positions agree with TRBD2. V trimming: 3 bases; J trimming: 0 bases; junction bases outside the gene matches: 2. The CDR3 is made up of 17 amino acids. CDR1 SGHRS and CDR2 YFSETQ come from the germline V gene. CDR3 amino acids: CASSSGTSGRSTDTQYF. The CDR3 DNA reads TGCGCCAGCAGCTCCGGGACTAGCGGGAGGAGCACAGATACGCAGTATTTT.

This sequence joins TRBV11-3 and TRBJ2-2, with 8 nucleotides matching TRBD1. V shed 7 bases, J shed 6 bases, and the junction held 7 bases outside the gene matches. Germline V gene lookup returns CDR1 SGHNT and CDR2 YENEEA. This CDR3 has 14 amino acids. CDR3 amino acids: CASTLQGVSGELFF. The CDR3 DNA is TGTGCCAGCACCCTACAGGGGGTGTCCGGGGAGCTGTTTTTT.

This clone was observed a handful of times. The genes are TRBV30 and TRBJ1-2; D may be TRBD1 (6 bases). Per germline, CDR1 GTSNPN and CDR2 SVGIG (reference sequence). The CDR3 is made up of 12 amino acids. V was shortened by 4 bases and J by 3 bases, with 9 bases between the two germline ends. The CDR3 nucleotides read TGTGCCTGGACCACAGGGTACTATGGCTACACCTTC. This codes for CAWTTGYYGYTF.

The rearrangement uses TRBV18 and TRBJ2-7; D possibly corresponds to TRBD1 (6 bases). The germline gives CDR1 KGHSH, CDR2 LQKENI. CDR3 length: 14 amino acids. Trimming removed 1 base at V and 1 base at J, with 8 bases between. CDR3 nucleotides: TGTGCCAGCTCACCACGGGGGCCATCCTACGAGCAGTACTTC. This codes for CASSPRGPSYEQYF. Full variable domain (rest looked up from reference TRBV18 and TRBJ2-7): NAGVMQNPRHLVRRRGQEARLRCSPMKGHSHVYWYRQLPEEGLKFMVYLQKENIIDESGMPKERFSAEFPKEGPSILRIQQVVRGDSAAYFCASSPRGPSYEQYFGPGTRLTVT.

This clone turned up a few times. The gene calls are TRBV9 and TRBJ2-7; D uncertain. The CDR3 sequence is 14 residues long. CDR1 and CDR2 from the germline V gene are SGDLS and YYNGEE. Trimming left V 0 bases short and J 3 bases short, with 10 bases between. The CDR3 sequence: CASSVGPPLYEQYF. Here the CDR3 DNA reads TGTGCCAGCAGCGTAGGGCCACCCCTCTACGAGCAGTACTTC.

V and J are TRBV5-6 and TRBJ2-1; D perhaps matches TRBD1 (6 bases). Germline V CDR1 and CDR2: SGHDT, YYEEEE. This CDR3 comprises 13 residues. Trimming pared 5 bases from V and 5 bases from J, leaving 11 bases between. The CDR3 bases are TGTGCCAGCAGTTTTGGACAGAACAATGAGCAGTTCTTC. It specifies CASSFGQNNEQFF.

The rearrangement links TRBV7-2 to TRBJ1-1, with TRBD1 as a possible D gene (6 bases). This CDR3 is 14 amino acids long. The germline CDR1 and CDR2 sequences are SGHTA and FQGNSA. V lost 4 bases and J lost 5, with 14 bases in between. The CDR3 DNA follows: TGTGCCAGCAGCTACTACAGGGCTGGGACTGAAGCTTTCTTT. This gives the protein CASSYYRAGTEAFF.

Only a few counts were recorded for this clone. V and J are TRBV14 and TRBJ1-1; D unclear. V lost 1 base and J lost 1, with 7 bases in between. Germline CDR1 is SGHDN and CDR2 is FVKESK. The CDR3 is made up of 14 amino acids. As DNA, the CDR3 is TGTGCCAGCAGCCAAGGACACGGGAACACTGAAGCTTTCTTT. This gives the protein CASSQGHGNTEAFF.

This chain uses TRBV28 with TRBJ2-5, with 7 bases lining up with TRBD1. The V gene end was trimmed by 6 bases and the J gene end by 2 bases; junction bases not matched to a gene: 6. Germline values: CDR1 MDHEN, CDR2 SYDVKM. This CDR3 has 14 amino acids. CDR3 bases: TGTGCCAGCAGGGGCCCGGGACAGCAAGAGACCCAGTACTTC. Translating gives CASRGPGQQETQYF. Supplemented by reference TRBV28 and TRBJ2-5, the full variable domain reads DVKVTQSSRYLVKRTGEKVFLECVQDMDHENMFWYRQDPGLGLRLIYFSYDVKMKEKGDIPEGYSVSREKKERFSLILESASTNQTSMYLCASRGPGQQETQYFGPGTRLLVL.

This clone was counted between two and nine times. The CDR3 DNA reads TGTGCCATCAGTGAGGGACAGGGTAACGGCTACACCTTC. This translates into CAISEGQGNGYTF. The gene calls are TRBV10-3 and TRBJ1-2; 8 positions agree with TRBD1. The germline gives CDR1 ENHRY, CDR2 SYGVKD. The CDR3 is 13 amino acids. With V trimmed by 2 bases and J by 8 bases, 4 bases remained unmatched.

The J gene is TRBJ1-2, the V gene TRBV15, with unresolved D. This CDR3 comprises 13 residues. Trimming shortened V by 3 bases and J by 1 base, and 6 bases separated the two germline ends. Germline lookup yields CDR1 LNHNV and CDR2 YYDKDF (reference sequence). CDR3: CATSRAVNYGYTF. CDR3 sequence (DNA): TGTGCCACCAGCAGGGCAGTTAACTATGGCTACACCTTC. The entire variable domain, with the rest obtained from reference TRBV15 and TRBJ1-2, is as follows: DAMVIQNPRYQVTQFGKPVTLSCSQTLNHNVMYWYQQKSSQAPKLLFHYYDKDFNNEADTPDNFQSRRPNTSFCFLDIRSPGLGDTAMYLCATSRAVNYGYTFGSGTRLTVV.

The chain joins TRBV7-6 to TRBJ2-7; 7 positions agree with TRBD1. The J segment lost 0 bases and the V segment lost 3 bases, leaving 2 bases of the junction unmatched. The CDR3 has 14 residues. The germline gives CDR1 SGHVS, CDR2 FNYEAQ. The CDR3 protein is CASSFDRVSYEQYF. CDR3 in DNA: TGTGCCAGCAGCTTCGACAGGGTCTCCTACGAGCAGTACTTC.

The chain has TRBV4-1 and TRBJ1-2; no clear D gene. V gave up 1 base and J gave up 4 bases, with 13 bases separating them. This CDR3 has 15 amino acids. Per germline, CDR1 MGHRA and CDR2 YSYEKL. CDR3 protein: CASSQVNDLGYGYTF. The DNA for the CDR3 is TGCGCCAGCAGCCAAGTCAACGACCTAGGCTATGGCTACACCTTC.

The chain joins TRBV25-1 to TRBJ1-6; 8 positions agree with TRBD1. Looked up from germline, CDR1 is MGHDK and CDR2 is SYGVNS. V was clipped by 4 bases and J by 2 bases; unmatched bases: 7. CDR3 size: 17 residues. CDR3 DNA: TGTGCCAGCAGTGGTTCCGGGACAGGTCCCTATAATTCACCCCTCCACTTT. As protein: CASSGSGTGPYNSPLHF.

This clone was seen a few times. The genes are TRBV4-1 and TRBJ2-7; 10 nucleotides line up with TRBD2. The CDR3 is made up of 18 amino acids. The V gene's germline CDR1 is MGHRA and CDR2 YSYEKL. Germline trimming cut 0 bases from V and 4 bases from J; bases unmatched to any gene: 12. As DNA, the CDR3 is TGCGCCAGCAGCCAAGAGAGGAGCGGGGGGGCGCAAATTTACGAGCAGTACTTC. Its protein product is CASSQERSGGAQIYEQYF.

The chain has TRBV10-3 and TRBJ2-5, with 7 bases identical to TRBD2. V was clipped by 8 bases and J by 2 bases; unmatched bases: 5. Germline V gene sequence: CDR1 ENHRY, CDR2 SYGVKD. The CDR3 sequence is 13 residues long. The CDR3 DNA is TGTGCCATCGGGGCCGGGGGGCAAGAGACCCAGTACTTC. Its translation: CAIGAGGQETQYF.

The gene calls are TRBV10-2 and TRBJ1-6, with no clear D. Trimming pared 7 bases from V and 12 bases from J, leaving 10 bases between. This CDR3 is 11 amino acids long. Germline V CDR1 and CDR2: WSHSY, SAAADI. CDR3 in amino acids: CASKSEEPLHF. CDR3 bases: TGCGCCAGCAAGAGTGAGGAACCCCTCCACTTT.

The rearrangement uses TRBV10-3 and TRBJ1-5, with 9 positions matching TRBD1. The CDR3 extends over 16 amino acids. In germline, CDR1 is ENHRY, CDR2 SYGVKD. V was pared by 3 bases and J by 3 bases, with 6 bases of the junction left unmatched. The CDR3 region has the DNA TGTGCCATCAGTGATTTACAGGGGGCAGCCAATCAGCCCCAGCATTTT. It yields the protein CAISDLQGAANQPQHF.

There are a few counts of this clone. The V call is TRBV19, the J call TRBJ1-2; 7 positions agree with TRBD1. With V trimmed by 3 bases and J by 8 bases, 3 bases remained unmatched. From germline, CDR1 is LNHDA and CDR2 SQIVND (reference sequence). The CDR3 covers 12 residues. The CDR3 region is CASSMRGQGYTF. DNA of the CDR3: TGTGCCAGTAGTATGAGGGGGCAAGGCTACACCTTC.